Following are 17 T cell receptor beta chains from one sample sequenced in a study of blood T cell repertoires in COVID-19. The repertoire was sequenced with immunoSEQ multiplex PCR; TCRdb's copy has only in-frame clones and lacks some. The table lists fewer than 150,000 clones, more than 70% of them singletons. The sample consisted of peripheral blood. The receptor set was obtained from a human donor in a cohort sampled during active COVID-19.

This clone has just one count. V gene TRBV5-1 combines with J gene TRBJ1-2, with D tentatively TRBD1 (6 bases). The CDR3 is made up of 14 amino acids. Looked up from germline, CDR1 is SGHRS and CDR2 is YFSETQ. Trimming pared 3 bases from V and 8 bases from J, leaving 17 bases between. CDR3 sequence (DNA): TGCGCCAGCAGCTCCGGACAGCTGGGCGGAGGCTACACCTTC. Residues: CASSSGQLGGGYTF. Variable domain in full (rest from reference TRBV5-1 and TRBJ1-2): KAGVTQTPRYLIKTRGQQVTLSCSPISGHRSVSWYQQTPGQGLQFLFEYFSETQRNKGNFPGRFSGRQFSNSRSEMNVSTLELGDSALYLCASSSGQLGGGYTFGSGTRLTVV.

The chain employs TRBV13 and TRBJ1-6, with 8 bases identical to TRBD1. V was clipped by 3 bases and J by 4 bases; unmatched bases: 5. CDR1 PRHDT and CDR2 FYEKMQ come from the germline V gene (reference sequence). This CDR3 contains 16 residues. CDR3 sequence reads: CASSFGTGSYNSPLHF. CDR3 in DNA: TGTGCCAGCAGCTTTGGGACAGGCTCATATAATTCACCCCTCCACTTT. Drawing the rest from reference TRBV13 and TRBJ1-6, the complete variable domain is AAGVIQSPRHLIKEKRETATLKCYPIPRHDTVYWYQQGPGQDPQFLISFYEKMQSDKGSIPDRFSAQQFSDYHSELNMSSLELGDSALYFCASSFGTGSYNSPLHFGNGTRLTVT.

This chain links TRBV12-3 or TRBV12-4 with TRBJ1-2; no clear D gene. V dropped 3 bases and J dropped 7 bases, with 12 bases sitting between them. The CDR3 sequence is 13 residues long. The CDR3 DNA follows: TGTGCCAGCAGTTTCGAGGTCCGGGGTGGCTACACCTTC. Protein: CASSFEVRGGYTF.

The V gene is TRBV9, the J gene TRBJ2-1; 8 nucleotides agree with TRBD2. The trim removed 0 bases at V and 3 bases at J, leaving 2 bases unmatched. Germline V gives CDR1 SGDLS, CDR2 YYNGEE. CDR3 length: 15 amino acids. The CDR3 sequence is CASSVEGTSYNEQFF. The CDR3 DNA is TGTGCCAGCAGCGTAGAAGGGACTAGCTACAATGAGCAGTTCTTC.

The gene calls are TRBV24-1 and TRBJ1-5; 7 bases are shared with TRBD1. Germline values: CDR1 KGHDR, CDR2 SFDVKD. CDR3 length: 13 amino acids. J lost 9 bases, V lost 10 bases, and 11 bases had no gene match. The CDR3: CATHQGQPMPQHF. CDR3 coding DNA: TGTGCCACGCATCAGGGACAGCCCATGCCCCAGCATTTT.

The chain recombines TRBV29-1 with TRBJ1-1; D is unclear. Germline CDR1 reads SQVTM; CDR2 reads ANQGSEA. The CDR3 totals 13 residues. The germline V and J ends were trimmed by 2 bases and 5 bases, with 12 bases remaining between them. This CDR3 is CSVESGRQTEAFF. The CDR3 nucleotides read TGCAGCGTTGAATCGGGTAGGCAGACTGAAGCTTTCTTT.

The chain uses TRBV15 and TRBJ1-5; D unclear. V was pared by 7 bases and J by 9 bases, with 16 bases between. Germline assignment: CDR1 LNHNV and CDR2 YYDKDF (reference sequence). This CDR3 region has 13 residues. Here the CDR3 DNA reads TGTGCCACCACCTCGACACGGGGAGGGCCCCAGCATTTT. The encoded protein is CATTSTRGGPQHF.

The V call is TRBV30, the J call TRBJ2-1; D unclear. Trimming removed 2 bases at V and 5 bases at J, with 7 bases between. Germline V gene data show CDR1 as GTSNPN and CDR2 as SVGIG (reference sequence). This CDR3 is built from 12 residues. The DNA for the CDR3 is TGTGCCTGGAGTAGGAGAGACAATGAGCAGTTCTTC. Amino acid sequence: CAWSRRDNEQFF.

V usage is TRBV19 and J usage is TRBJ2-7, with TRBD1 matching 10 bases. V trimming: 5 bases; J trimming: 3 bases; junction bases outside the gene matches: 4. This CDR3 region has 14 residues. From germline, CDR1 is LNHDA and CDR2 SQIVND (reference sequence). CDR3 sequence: CASSFRTGGYEQYF. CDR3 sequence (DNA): TGTGCCAGTAGTTTCCGGACAGGGGGCTACGAGCAGTACTTC. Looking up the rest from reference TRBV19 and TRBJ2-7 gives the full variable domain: DGGITQSPKYLFRKEGQNVTLSCEQNLNHDAMYWYRQDPGQGLRLIYYSQIVNDFQKGDIAEGYSVSREKKESFPLTVTSAQKNPTAFYLCASSFRTGGYEQYFGPGTRLTVT.

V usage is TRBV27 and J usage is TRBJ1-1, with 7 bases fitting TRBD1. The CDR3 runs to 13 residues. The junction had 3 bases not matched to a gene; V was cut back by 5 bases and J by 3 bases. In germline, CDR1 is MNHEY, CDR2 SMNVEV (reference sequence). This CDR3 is CASSTGQDTEAFF. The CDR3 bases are TGTGCCAGCAGTACAGGACAGGACACTGAAGCTTTCTTT.

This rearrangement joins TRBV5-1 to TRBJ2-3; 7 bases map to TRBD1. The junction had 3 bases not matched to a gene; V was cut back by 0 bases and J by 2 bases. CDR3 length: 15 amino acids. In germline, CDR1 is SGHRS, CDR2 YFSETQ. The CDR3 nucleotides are TGCGCCAGCAGCTTGGCAGGGGGTGCCACAGATACGCAGTATTTT. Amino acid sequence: CASSLAGGATDTQYF.

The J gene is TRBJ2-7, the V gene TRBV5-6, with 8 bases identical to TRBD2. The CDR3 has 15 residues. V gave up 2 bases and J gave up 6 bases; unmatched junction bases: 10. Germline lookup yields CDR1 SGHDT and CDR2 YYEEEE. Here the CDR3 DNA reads TGTGCCAGCAGCTTTCCGGCGGGGGGAAGAGGCGAGCAGTACTTC. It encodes CASSFPAGGRGEQYF.

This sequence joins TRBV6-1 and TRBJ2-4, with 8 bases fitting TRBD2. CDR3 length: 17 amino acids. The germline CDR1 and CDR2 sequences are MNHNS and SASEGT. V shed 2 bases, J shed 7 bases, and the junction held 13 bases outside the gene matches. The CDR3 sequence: CASSEHGAGGARNIQYF. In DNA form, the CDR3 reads TGTGCCAGCAGTGAACACGGGGCGGGGGGTGCCCGGAACATTCAGTACTTC.

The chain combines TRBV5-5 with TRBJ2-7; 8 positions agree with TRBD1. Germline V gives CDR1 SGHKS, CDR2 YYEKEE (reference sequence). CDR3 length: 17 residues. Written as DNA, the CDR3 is TGTCCCAACCTTACTAGGACAGGGCCCCTGAGCTCCTACGAGCAGTACGTC. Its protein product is CPNLTRTGPLSSYEQYV.

CDR3 region: CASSLFGGQSSNEQFF. As DNA, the CDR3 is TGCGCCAGCAGCTTGTTTGGCGGTCAGTCATCCAATGAGCAGTTCTTC. The gene calls are TRBV5-1 and TRBJ2-1; D is uncertain. This CDR3 has 16 amino acids. Germline values: CDR1 SGHRS, CDR2 YFSETQ. The ends were cut back, 1 base at V and 6 bases at J, with 17 bases in the middle.

The CDR3 DNA reads as TGCGCCAGCAGCGACAACCCCGGGACAGGGTACGAGCAGTACTTC. Translating it yields CASSDNPGTGYEQYF. This chain links TRBV5-1 with TRBJ2-7, with 9 bases that match TRBD1. V trimming: 4 bases; J trimming: 4 bases; junction bases outside the gene matches: 9. Germline CDR1 is SGHRS and CDR2 is YFSETQ. The CDR3 loop spans 15 amino acids.

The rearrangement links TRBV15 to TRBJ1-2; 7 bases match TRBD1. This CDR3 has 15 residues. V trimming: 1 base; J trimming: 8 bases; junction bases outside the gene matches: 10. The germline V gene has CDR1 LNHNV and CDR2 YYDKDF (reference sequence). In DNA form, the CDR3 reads TGTGCCACCAGCAGAGTGGGACAGCCCTCAGAAGGCTACACCTTC. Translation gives CATSRVGQPSEGYTF.